These 26 T cell receptor beta chains were all obtained from the same sample, sequenced in a study of human CD8 memory T cell subsets. Construction of TCR beta libraries was accomplished by means of UMI-labeled 5' RACE. Following a re-call of the 5' RACE reads, TCRdb has one entry per CDR3 protein and lacks DNA. The table lists a few thousand distinct CDR3 sequences. Sequencing was carried out using CD8+ T cells from PBMCs. The receptor source for this set is a human donor in good health.

The rearrangement links TRBV6-5 to TRBJ2-2. This CDR3 has 15 amino acids. Germline V gene sequence: CDR1 MNHEY, CDR2 SVGAGI. CDR3 amino acids: CASSYSTAATGELFF.

This chain joins TRBV28 and TRBJ2-3. Per the germline V gene, CDR1 is MDHEN and CDR2 is SYDVKM. The CDR3 is 16 residues long. CDR3: CASSLGRLAGWDTQYF.

The chain carries TRBV7-2 and TRBJ2-3. The CDR3 has 16 amino acids. Germline CDR1 is SGHTA and CDR2 is FQGNSA. Here the CDR3 reads CASSLGLLGSVDTQYF.

The chain employs TRBV7-9 and TRBJ1-5; TCRdb gives TRBD1 as the D gene, but with no DNA this cannot be confirmed. The germline CDR1 and CDR2 sequences are SEHNR and FQNEAQ (reference sequence). CDR3 length: 16 amino acids. CDR3 sequence reads: CASSSLGGNRAQPQHF. Filled out from reference TRBV7-9 and TRBJ1-5, the complete variable domain reads DTGVSQNPRHKITKRGQNVTFRCDPISEHNRLYWYRQTLGQGPEFLTYFQNEAQLEKSRLLSDRFSAERPKGSFSTLEIQRTEQGDSAMYLCASSSLGGNRAQPQHFGDGTRLSIL.

V is TRBV4-2 and J is TRBJ2-1; no DNA is available, so the TRBD2 call from TCRdb remains unchecked. This CDR3 is 19 amino acids long. Germline V CDR1 and CDR2: LGHNA, YNFKEQ. The CDR3 protein is CASSQEPLAGVGAYNEQFF.

CDR3 in amino acids: CASSARQGGYEQYF. The chain has TRBV18 and TRBJ2-7; no DNA is available, so the TRBD1 call from TCRdb remains unchecked. The CDR3 has 14 residues. The germline CDR1 and CDR2 sequences are KGHSH and LQKENI.

The chain joins TRBV28 to TRBJ1-3; the D gene TCRdb calls, TRBD1, cannot be checked with no DNA. Germline V lookup: CDR1 MDHEN, CDR2 SYDVKM. CDR3 size: 15 residues. The CDR3 loop reads CASSLVAGAGNTIYF. The complete variable domain, with remaining parts taken from reference TRBV28 and TRBJ1-3, reads DVKVTQSSRYLVKRTGEKVFLECVQDMDHENMFWYRQDPGLGLRLIYFSYDVKMKEKGDIPEGYSVSREKKERFSLILESASTNQTSMYLCASSLVAGAGNTIYFGEGSWLTVV.

V gene TRBV18 combines with J gene TRBJ2-7; the TCRdb D gene call, TRBD2, has no DNA to confirm it. Germline-derived CDR1 and CDR2 are KGHSH and LQKENI. CDR3 size: 16 residues. The CDR3 sequence is CASSPWRTSGGYEQYF.

The rearrangement links TRBV7-2 to TRBJ2-1; as DNA is missing, the TRBD2 call by TCRdb cannot be tested. CDR1 and CDR2 from the germline V gene are SGHTA and FQGNSA. The CDR3 runs 17 residues. The chain's CDR3 is CASSLALRLEDYNEQFF.

V gene TRBV20-1 combines with J gene TRBJ2-7; the TRBD1 assignment by TCRdb is unverifiable without DNA. The CDR3 totals 11 residues. CDR1 and CDR2 (germline): DFQATT, SNEGSKA (reference sequence). This chain's CDR3 is CSAPGGDEQYF.

The chain joins TRBV28 to TRBJ2-7. CDR1 and CDR2 from the germline V gene are MDHEN and SYDVKM. The CDR3 runs to 16 residues. CDR3 protein: CASSLSLGYPSYEQYF.

This chain joins TRBV11-2 and TRBJ1-5; the TCRdb call, TRBD1, lacks DNA for checking. Per germline, CDR1 SGHAT and CDR2 FQNNGV. This CDR3 has 15 residues. The CDR3 loop is CASSSGTGDSQPQHF. The full variable domain, rest sourced from reference TRBV11-2 and TRBJ1-5, is EAGVAQSPRYKIIEKRQSVAFWCNPISGHATLYWYQQILGQGPKLLIQFQNNGVVDDSQLPKDRFSAERLKGVDSTLKIQPAKLEDSAVYLCASSSGTGDSQPQHFGDGTRLSIL.

This clonotype registers medium-sized by frequency. The chain recombines TRBV5-6 with TRBJ2-3; TCRdb returns TRBD2, unconfirmable since there is no DNA. Germline V gene sequence: CDR1 SGHDT, CDR2 YYEEEE. The CDR3 length is 15 residues. The CDR3 region is CASTRLAHSTDTQYF.

The chain employs TRBV11-2 and TRBJ1-6; TCRdb proposes TRBD1, but this gene call is untestable without DNA. CDR3 size: 15 residues. Germline CDR1 SGHAT, CDR2 FQNNGV. This chain's CDR3 is CASSLVTGDNSPLHF.

This clonotype is called medium-sized based on its frequency. This chain connects TRBV19 to TRBJ1-3. The CDR3 runs to 15 residues. CDR1 is LNHDA, CDR2 SQIVND, per germline (reference sequence). CDR3 region: CASSFVWSSGNTIYF.

The chain is built from TRBV5-1 and TRBJ1-1; TCRdb outputs TRBD1, but without DNA this stays unchecked. Per germline, CDR1 SGHRS and CDR2 YFSETQ. The CDR3 totals 14 residues. Here the CDR3 reads CASSYGTHDTEAFF.

V and J are TRBV5-6 and TRBJ1-2. Germline V gives CDR1 SGHDT, CDR2 YYEEEE. The CDR3 is 16 amino acids. The CDR3 is CASSSHMAGLNYGYTF.

V is TRBV7-9 and J is TRBJ1-1. The CDR3 runs 13 residues. The germline gives CDR1 SEHNR, CDR2 FQNEAQ (reference sequence). CDR3 region: CASSFAVNTEAFF.

The chain combines TRBV28 with TRBJ2-3; TCRdb selects TRBD2, and the lack of DNA leaves this call unchecked. The germline CDR1 and CDR2 sequences are MDHEN and SYDVKM. CDR3 length: 15 residues. The CDR3 loop reads CASSPRLAGAPAQYF.

V usage is TRBV6-2 or TRBV6-3 and J usage is TRBJ2-3; TCRdb gives TRBD2 as the D gene, but with no DNA this cannot be confirmed. The CDR3 sequence is 14 residues long. The germline V gene encodes CDR1 MNHEY and CDR2 SVGEGT. This CDR3 is CASSLAGVTDTQYF.

The rearrangement uses TRBV6-4 and TRBJ2-1. Germline-derived CDR1 and CDR2 are MRHNA and SNTAGT. The CDR3 contains 14 residues. This CDR3 is CASSESLELNEQFF.

The CDR3 region is CASSWTGGNNEQFF. The gene calls are TRBV6-5 and TRBJ2-1; the TRBD1 assignment by TCRdb is unverifiable without DNA. CDR3 length equals 14 residues. The germline V gene encodes CDR1 MNHEY and CDR2 SVGAGI.

This sequence joins TRBV28 and TRBJ2-5; the TCRdb call, TRBD2, lacks DNA for checking. Germline values: CDR1 MDHEN, CDR2 SYDVKM. The CDR3 is 15 residues long. The CDR3 reads CASSSWQALQETQYF.

The CDR3 loop is CASSLSDKYNEQFF. The chain is built from TRBV27 and TRBJ2-1. CDR3 size: 14 residues. The germline V gene has CDR1 MNHEY and CDR2 SMNVEV (reference sequence).

Its frequency marks this clonotype as medium-sized. The V and J genes are TRBV6-2 or TRBV6-3 and TRBJ2-2; the TRBD1 assignment by TCRdb is unverifiable without DNA. Per the germline V gene, CDR1 is MNHEY and CDR2 is SVGEGT. This CDR3 region has 16 residues. The CDR3: CASSAWTGANTGELFF.

The chain couples TRBV6-2 or TRBV6-3 to TRBJ1-2. The germline V gene encodes CDR1 MNHEY and CDR2 SVGEGT. CDR3 length equals 17 residues. The CDR3: CASSFSYAGSSNYGYTF.